Sequencing of this T cell receptor beta chain was carried out in a study of cytomegalovirus exposure and HLA in healthy donors. In the PCR, 60 Vbeta and 13 Jbeta primers were used. Assay: immunoSEQ multiplex PCR; the TCRdb copy retains only in-frame clones and omits some. The data show under 90,000 clones, approximately 63% seen once. Germline V gene data show CDR1 as LNHDA and CDR2 as SQIVND (reference sequence). There are 12 residues in the CDR3. The V gene lost 5 bases and the J gene lost 5 bases, with 6 bases spanning the gap. This clone occurred a few times. V usage is TRBV19 and J usage is TRBJ1-4, with D unresolved. Sequencing was carried out using PBMCs. The sequence was obtained from a woman aged 45-59 years in good health and CMV-seropositive. This CDR3 is CASSFRNEKLFF. The CDR3 nucleotides read TGTGCCAGTAGTTTCAGAAATGAAAAACTGTTTTTT.